Shown below are 6 T cell receptor beta chains from a single sample sequenced in a study of shared clonotypes between healthy human individuals. Libraries were prepared by immunoSEQ multiplex PCR; TCRdb keeps only in-frame clonotypes and omits some of them. The table records millions of clones, 85% to 95% of them present only once. What was sequenced was naive CD4+ T cells sorted from blood. Documented subset: CD45RA+ positively selected. All receptors come from a man younger than 35 in good health.

V gene TRBV6-6 combines with J gene TRBJ1-1; D gene unclear. This CDR3 is built from 14 residues. Germline V gene lookup returns CDR1 MNHNY and CDR2 SVGAGI (reference sequence). V was shortened by 6 bases and J by 3 bases, with 14 bases between the two germline ends. The CDR3 region has the DNA TGTGCCAGCAGGTCAGCGGCCTTGTACACTGAAGCTTTCTTT. This gives the protein CASRSAALYTEAFF.

This chain joins TRBV9 and TRBJ2-1, with 14 bases matching TRBD2. The germline gives CDR1 SGDLS, CDR2 YYNGEE. The V and J ends lost 6 bases and 8 bases, in that order; junction bases with no gene match: 10. This CDR3 comprises 16 residues. The CDR3 DNA follows: TGTGCCAGCACCCTCGGACTAGCGGGAGGAGAGGATGAGCAGTTCTTC. This codes for CASTLGLAGGEDEQFF.

Turning to this clone: An end of the junction does not agree with germline; a read error may underlie this. The genes are TRBV18 and TRBJ1-3; 10 bases match TRBD1. Germline assignment: CDR1 KGHSH and CDR2 LQKENI. The CDR3 has 15 residues. CDR3 sequence: CASSPDRGAGNTTYF. The CDR3 region has the DNA TGTGCCAGCTCACCGGACAGGGGGGCTGGAAACACCACATATTTT.

The V and J genes are TRBV5-1 and TRBJ2-7, with D maybe TRBD1 (5 bases). Looked up from germline, CDR1 is SGHRS and CDR2 is YFSETQ. Trimming took 0 bases from V and 1 from J, leaving 14 bases between them. The CDR3 spans 16 residues. The CDR3 here is CASSLGMDTKSYEQYF. DNA for the CDR3: TGCGCCAGCAGCTTGGGTATGGACACTAAATCCTACGAGCAGTACTTC.

This clone was detected once. This specimen includes other DNA sequences encoding the same CDR3. The chain couples TRBV28 to TRBJ2-7; D gene ambiguous. Trimming took off 8 bases at V and 1 base at J, with 3 bases between the two ends. The CDR3 is 10 residues long. Germline V gene data show CDR1 as MDHEN and CDR2 as SYDVKM. The CDR3 sequence is CASRSYEQYF. CDR3 coding DNA: TGTGCCAGCCGGTCCTACGAGCAGTACTTC.

About this clone: Distinct nucleotide sequences in the sample also encode this CDR3. This chain links TRBV5-1 with TRBJ2-3; TRBD1 matches at 10 bases. The CDR3 runs 14 residues. Per germline, CDR1 SGHRS and CDR2 YFSETQ. Unmatched junction bases numbered 4, after V lost 4 bases and J lost 5 bases. As DNA, the CDR3 is TGCGCCAGCAGCCCGGGACAGGGGTTAGATACGCAGTATTTT. Translating gives CASSPGQGLDTQYF.